One sample yielded the 28 T cell receptor beta chains listed below, sequenced in a study of metastatic and nonmetastatic thyroid tumors. Not a single patient had been given any form of treatment at any point before undergoing thyroid surgery. TCRdb re-clonotyped the PCR reads via MiXCR. The repertoire holds tens of thousands of clones, with 20% as singletons. The sequenced material came from blood. The origin of the receptors is a female donor with papillary thyroid cancer or a benign thyroid nodule (not recorded which). Some clones in this sample may be carry-over from other donors' samples.

The CDR3 DNA follows: TGTGCCAGCAGCTTAGCCAGGAGTAGCGACGAGCAGTACTTC. Protein: CASSLARSSDEQYF. The rearrangement joins TRBV7-9 to TRBJ2-7; tentative D call: TRBD2 (5 bases). The V end lost 0 bases, the J end lost 5 bases, and 11 bases lay between the germline ends. The CDR3 consists of 14 residues. From germline, CDR1 is SEHNR and CDR2 FQNEAQ (reference sequence).

This clone has at least ten counts. This chain connects TRBV9 to TRBJ1-6; D unclear. V dropped 0 bases and J dropped 10 bases, with 11 bases sitting between them. The CDR3 is 14 residues long. The germline gives CDR1 SGDLS, CDR2 YYNGEE. This CDR3 reads CASSVDRVGSPLHF. DNA for the CDR3: TGTGCCAGCAGCGTAGACCGGGTTGGATCACCCCTCCACTTT.

This clone was found many times. The chain employs TRBV6-2 or TRBV6-3 and TRBJ1-3; D is undetermined. Trimming cost V 4 bases and J 4 bases, with 5 bases left between them. There are 12 residues in the CDR3. CDR1 MNHEY and CDR2 SVGEGT come from the germline V gene. The CDR3 coding sequence is TGTGCCAGCAGTTTATACGGAAACACCATATATTTT. Translated, it gives CASSLYGNTIYF.

This clone was detected ten times or more. The chain employs TRBV28 and TRBJ1-2, with 9 bases matching TRBD1. Germline V gene sequence: CDR1 MDHEN, CDR2 SYDVKM. The CDR3 runs 13 residues. Trimming took 6 bases from V and 5 from J; bases not matched to a gene: 4. CDR3 DNA sequence: TGTGCCAGCAGATCGACAGGGGGATATGGCTACACCTTC. Residues: CASRSTGGYGYTF.

V and J are TRBV5-4 and TRBJ2-7; D call uncertain. The CDR3 contains 14 residues. The V end lost 4 bases, the J end lost 3 bases, and 14 bases lay between the germline ends. The germline CDR1 and CDR2 sequences are SGHNT and YYREEE (reference sequence). The CDR3 coding sequence is TGTGCCAGCAGCGGTTTGGGGAAATACTACGAGCAGTACTTC. Translated, it gives CASSGLGKYYEQYF. Combining the CDR3 with reference TRBV5-4 and TRBJ2-7 gives the whole variable domain ETGVTQSPTHLIKTRGQQVTLRCSSQSGHNTVSWYQQALGQGPQFIFQYYREEENGRGNFPPRFSGLQFPNYSSELNVNALELDDSALYLCASSGLGKYYEQYFGPGTRLTVT.

J is TRBJ1-5 and V is TRBV28; D unclear. Germline V lookup: CDR1 MDHEN, CDR2 SYDVKM. Trimming took 10 bases from V and 9 from J, leaving 19 bases between them. The CDR3 covers 13 residues. DNA of the CDR3: TGTGCCAACATTTTCCCGGGAGTAGGGCCCCAGCATTTT. Translation: CANIFPGVGPQHF.

At least ten counts were recorded for this clone. V gene TRBV6-1 combines with J gene TRBJ2-5; 7 positions agree with TRBD2. V gave up 5 bases and J gave up 0 bases; unmatched junction bases: 9. CDR1 and CDR2 (germline): MNHNS, SASEGT. This CDR3 is built from 16 residues. The CDR3 region has the DNA TGTGCCAGCAGTCCCCTTAGCGGGTTATACCAAGAGACCCAGTACTTC. Its translation is CASSPLSGLYQETQYF.

Many counts were recorded for this clone. The V gene is TRBV27, the J gene TRBJ2-7; D gene uncertain. The CDR3 loop spans 13 amino acids. Trimming removed 3 bases at V and 4 bases at J, with 10 bases between. CDR1 and CDR2 from the germline V gene are MNHEY and SMNVEV (reference sequence). CDR3 in DNA: TGTGCCAGCAGTTTTTCCGCACTTTACGAGCAGTACTTC. Translating gives CASSFSALYEQYF.

This clone came up many times. The genes are TRBV4-1 and TRBJ2-3; 12 bases match TRBD2. The CDR3 is 16 amino acids. The germline V gene encodes CDR1 MGHRA and CDR2 YSYEKL. V lost 4 bases to trimming and J lost 5 bases; unmatched junction nucleotides: 7. The chain's CDR3 is CASSLRLAGVGDTQYF. In DNA form, the CDR3 reads TGCGCCAGCAGCCTCAGACTAGCGGGAGTGGGAGATACGCAGTATTTT.

This clone appeared many times. The chain couples TRBV19 to TRBJ1-1; no firm D call. CDR1 and CDR2 from the germline V gene are LNHDA and SQIVND (reference sequence). Trimming removed 2 bases from V and 0 bases from J, with 10 bases in between. CDR3 length: 15 amino acids. The CDR3 loop is CASSISNKLNTEAFF. CDR3 DNA: TGTGCCAGTAGTATATCGAACAAGTTGAACACTGAAGCTTTCTTT.

This clone is medium-sized by share. CDR3 DNA sequence: TGTGCCTGGATGGACCTGGGGGGCTACACCTTC. It specifies CAWMDLGGYTF. This rearrangement joins TRBV30 to TRBJ1-2, with no clear D. The CDR3 runs 11 residues. Germline-derived CDR1 and CDR2 are GTSNPN and SVGIG (reference sequence). V was shortened by 4 bases and J by 8 bases, with 11 bases between the two germline ends.

In regard to this clone: One end of the junction is discordant with germline, which a read error may explain. This rearrangement joins TRBV11-1 to TRBJ2-7; 7 bases fit TRBD1. The germline CDR1 and CDR2 sequences are SGHAT and FQDESV (reference sequence). The CDR3 contains 18 residues. The CDR3 region has the DNA TGTGCCAGCAGCTTATCACGGTCCGGGACAGCAATTTCCTACGAGCTGTACTTC. Encoded protein: CASSLSRSGTAISYELYF.

In its sample, this clone was seen many times. This chain uses TRBV28 with TRBJ2-6; the D is unclear. Trimming removed 6 bases at V and 0 bases at J, with 6 bases between. CDR3 length equals 14 residues. From germline, CDR1 is MDHEN and CDR2 SYDVKM. This CDR3 reads CASRTDSGANVLTF. In nucleotides, the CDR3 is TGTGCCAGCAGAACAGACTCTGGGGCCAACGTCCTGACTTTC.

Ten or more counts support this clone. This chain connects TRBV6-1 to TRBJ1-1; D might be TRBD1 (5 bases). This CDR3 is built from 15 residues. Trimming left V 8 bases short and J 4 bases short, with 20 bases between. CDR1 is MNHNS and CDR2 is SASEGT in the germline V gene. The CDR3 DNA reads TGTGCCAGCCTTCCGGGATTCTCGGGGGGCACTGAAGCTTTCTTT. Amino acid sequence: CASLPGFSGGTEAFF.

In the case of this clone: An end of the junction does not agree with germline; a read error may underlie this. V usage is TRBV6-1 and J usage is TRBJ2-1; 11 bases line up with TRBD2. The germline CDR1 and CDR2 sequences are MNHNS and SASEGT. The CDR3 sequence is 17 residues long. The CDR3 reads CASREPNSGRGGNEQLF. The CDR3 DNA reads TGTGCCAGCAGGGAACCTAATAGCGGGAGGGGGGGCAATGAGCAGTTATTC.

This clone was seen ten or more times. The V and J genes are TRBV3-1 and TRBJ2-1; 11 nucleotides align to TRBD2. CDR1 and CDR2 from the germline V gene are LGHDT and YNNKEL (reference sequence). The V segment lost 5 bases and the J segment 10 bases; nucleotides outside the gene matches: 13. This CDR3 is built from 16 residues. The CDR3 nucleotides are TGTGCCAGCAGCTTTCCTAGCGGGAGGTCGTCGGGAGAGCAGTTCTTC. Translating it yields CASSFPSGRSSGEQFF.

The V gene is TRBV6-1, the J gene TRBJ1-2, with TRBD1 identical over 11 bases. V lost 7 bases to trimming and J lost 4 bases; unmatched junction nucleotides: 11. CDR1 is MNHNS and CDR2 is SASEGT in the germline V gene. The CDR3 extends over 16 amino acids. CDR3 amino acids: CASIELGQGAVYGYTF. CDR3 in DNA: TGTGCCAGCATCGAATTAGGACAGGGGGCGGTCTATGGCTACACCTTC.

This clone has only a few counts. This may be a read error: a much more frequent sequence differs by one nucleotide. Different DNA sequences within this sample yield the same CDR3. The V gene is TRBV2, the J gene TRBJ2-3; the D is unclear. Germline-derived CDR1 and CDR2 are SNHLY and FYNNEI. Trimming took 7 bases from V and 6 from J, leaving 8 bases between them. The CDR3 is made up of 11 amino acids. Written as DNA, the CDR3 is TGTGCCAGCATGAGAGGTGATACGCAGTATTTT. This gives the protein CASMRGDTQYF.

At least ten counts were recorded for this clone. This chain links TRBV6-1 with TRBJ2-5; 11 bases map to TRBD1. Unmatched junction bases numbered 3, after V lost 5 bases and J lost 4 bases. The CDR3 is made up of 14 amino acids. Germline CDR1 and CDR2: MNHNS and SASEGT. The CDR3 DNA is TGTGCCAGCAGTCCCGGGACAGGGGGAGAGACCCAGTACTTC. Residues: CASSPGTGGETQYF.

This clone was seen repeatedly, ten times or more. The chain employs TRBV19 and TRBJ2-5; D may be TRBD1 (6 bases). Per the germline V gene, CDR1 is LNHDA and CDR2 is SQIVND (reference sequence). Trimming shortened V by 6 bases and J by 2 bases, and 7 bases separated the two germline ends. The CDR3 is 12 amino acids. The CDR3, as DNA: TGTGCCAGTAGCGACAGGCAAGAGACCCAGTACTTC. It yields the protein CASSDRQETQYF.

The table lists this clone with many counts. The J gene is TRBJ1-1, the V gene TRBV18; D ambiguous. From germline, CDR1 is KGHSH and CDR2 LQKENI. This CDR3 region has 15 residues. The V gene lost 2 bases and the J gene lost 1 base, with 11 bases spanning the gap. CDR3 sequence (DNA): TGTGCCAGCTCACCATCTATTGGCGGGAACACTGAAGCTTTCTTT. Translated: CASSPSIGGNTEAFF.

A word on this clone: The CDR3 does not end in the conserved phenylalanine or tryptophan, so this is likely a read error. The rearrangement uses TRBV6-1 and TRBJ2-7; the D call may be TRBD1 or TRBD2 (6 bases each). Per the germline V gene, CDR1 is MNHNS and CDR2 is SASEGT. V shed 7 bases and J shed 3 bases, with 16 bases lying between them. The CDR3 extends over 14 amino acids. CDR3 protein: CASIRGGTLYEQYC. In nucleotides, the CDR3 is TGTGCCAGCATCAGGGGCGGGACACTCTACGAGCAGTACTGC.

By share of the sample, this clone is medium-sized. V and J are TRBV5-1 and TRBJ1-1; TRBD1 is a possible D gene (5 bases). Trimming cost V 4 bases and J 1 base, with 11 bases left between them. The CDR3 contains 14 residues. From germline, CDR1 is SGHRS and CDR2 YFSETQ. In DNA form, the CDR3 reads TGCGCCAGCAGCATTCAGGGTCGGAACACTGAAGCTTTCTTT. Translation: CASSIQGRNTEAFF.

This clone was counted at least ten times. The chain is built from TRBV11-2 and TRBJ2-2, with D possibly matching TRBD2 (5 bases). Trimming removed 5 bases from V and 6 bases from J, with 16 bases in between. Germline V gene lookup returns CDR1 SGHAT and CDR2 FQNNGV. The CDR3 sequence is 15 residues long. The CDR3, as DNA: TGTGCCAGCAGCAATTTACTAGGTGGGGCCGGGGAGCTGTTTTTT. This sequence encodes CASSNLLGGAGELFF.

This clone has a count of ten or more. The chain links TRBV12-3 or TRBV12-4 to TRBJ2-5, with no clear D. This CDR3 contains 14 residues. The V end was cut by 5 bases, the J end by 2 bases, with 12 bases between. CDR3 loop: CASSPRHNQETQYF. CDR3 nucleotide sequence: TGTGCCAGCAGTCCGCGACACAATCAAGAGACCCAGTACTTC.

This clone was seen ten or more times. The rearrangement links TRBV12-3 or TRBV12-4 to TRBJ2-7; D is unresolved. V lost 2 bases to trimming and J lost 2 bases, with 10 bases between them. CDR3 length equals 14 residues. The CDR3 loop reads CASSLKVLPYEQYF. CDR3 DNA sequence: TGTGCCAGCAGTTTAAAAGTTCTCCCCTACGAGCAGTACTTC.

To note about this clone: A read error may produce the germline difference seen at one junction end. The J gene is TRBJ2-7, the V gene TRBV30; D is perhaps TRBD1 (5 bases). Germline values: CDR1 GTSNPN, CDR2 SVGIG (reference sequence). The CDR3 length is 15 residues. CDR3 DNA: TGTGCCTGGAGTGTCCCGACAGTCACCTCCTACGAGCACGACTTC. This codes for CAWSVPTVTSYEHDF.

This clone was recorded at least ten times. The chain employs TRBV7-8 and TRBJ2-7; the match to TRBD1 covers 8 bases. The V gene end was trimmed by 3 bases and the J gene end by 0 bases; junction bases not matched to a gene: 1. From germline, CDR1 is SGHVS and CDR2 FQNEAQ. The CDR3 contains 14 residues. DNA of the CDR3: TGTGCCAGCAGCTTCGGACAGGGCTCCTACGAGCAGTACTTC. This codes for CASSFGQGSYEQYF.